The clone carrying this T cell receptor (beta chain) was seen just once. What it binds is unknown. The sample comes from a study of T cell responses to AZD1222 COVID-19 vaccine. Study-wide results and caveats: Spike-specific TCRs gained breadth and depth after people received two AZD1222 doses. Only a handful of AZD1222 recipients, roughly 6 in all, had baseline seropositivity. Mostly white British, mostly female donors; authors suggested clonal diversity may be underestimated.

Trimming shortened V by 0 bases and J by 0 bases, and 11 bases separated the two germline ends. CDR1 and CDR2 (germline): LGHNA, YSLEER. This CDR3 has 16 residues. TCRdb keeps only in-frame clones here, not all; method: immunoSEQ multiplex PCR. This table has about 70,000 clones, roughly 84% appearing once. The sample consisted of peripheral blood, taken on day 0 of AZD1222 vaccination. The chain joins TRBV4-3 to TRBJ1-2; no firm D call. The source of this sequence is an adult in good health. For the CDR3, the DNA is TGCGCCAGCAGCCAAGAAGGCCAGCTTACTAACTATGGCTACACCTTC. Encoded protein: CASSQEGQLTNYGYTF.